This TCR beta chain was found in a study of cytomegalovirus exposure and HLA in healthy donors. About the research overall: For the roughly 390 genotyped donors, 81% fell within the Caucasian-associated ancestry cluster. Findings and caveats of the study: Later on, analysis showed that most CMV-associated TCR beta chains appeared to be HLA-restricted.

Notes on this clone: The antigen remains undetermined.

The germline V gene has CDR1 SGHDT and CDR2 YYEEEE. The ends were cut back, 0 bases at V and 5 bases at J, with 9 bases in the middle. The CDR3 extends over 14 amino acids. Likely unrecorded immune exposures existed in these nominally healthy donors. It was with 60 Vbeta and 13 Jbeta primers that the PCR ran. Original methodology: Per a later analysis, the number of unique TCR beta chains was some 80 million, of which roughly 10 million were shared. Repertoires were generated with immunoSEQ multiplex PCR, while TCRdb's copy carries only in-frame clones and drops some. The V and J calls and clone size are taken from that table; D and trimming were inferred from the DNA. Altogether about 120,000 clones are present, approximately 70% being singletons, with the ten largest covering just under 9.5%.

The sequencing sample was made of PBMCs. The TCR sequence derives from a middle-aged woman in good health and CMV-seropositive. This chain links TRBV5-6 with TRBJ2-1, with D perhaps matching TRBD1 (6 bases). In DNA, the CDR3 is TGTGCCAGCAGCTTGGTTCACAGGGACAATGAGCAGTTCTTC. Protein sequence: CASSLVHRDNEQFF. Together with reference TRBV5-6 and TRBJ2-1, the CDR3 gives the full variable domain: DAGVTQSPTHLIKTRGQQVTLRCSPKSGHDTVSWYQQALGQGPQFIFQYYEEEERQRGNFPDRFSGHQFPNYSSELNVNALLLGDSALYLCASSLVHRDNEQFFGPGTRLTVL.